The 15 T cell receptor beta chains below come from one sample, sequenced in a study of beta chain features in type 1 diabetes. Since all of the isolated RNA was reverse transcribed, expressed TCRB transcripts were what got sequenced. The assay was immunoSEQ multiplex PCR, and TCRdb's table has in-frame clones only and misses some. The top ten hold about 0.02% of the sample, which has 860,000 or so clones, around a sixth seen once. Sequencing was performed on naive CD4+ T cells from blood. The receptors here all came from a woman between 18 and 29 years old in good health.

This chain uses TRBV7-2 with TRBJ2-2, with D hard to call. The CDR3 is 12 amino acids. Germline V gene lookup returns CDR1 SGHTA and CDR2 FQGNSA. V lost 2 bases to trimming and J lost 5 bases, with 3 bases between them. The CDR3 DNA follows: TGTGCCAGCAGCTTACAGACCGGGGAGCTGTTTTTT. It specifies CASSLQTGELFF.

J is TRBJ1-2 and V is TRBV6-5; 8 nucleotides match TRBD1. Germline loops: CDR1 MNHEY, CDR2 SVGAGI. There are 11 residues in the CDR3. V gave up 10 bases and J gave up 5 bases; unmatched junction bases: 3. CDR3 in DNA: TGTGCCACCCACAGGGGGTATGGCTACACCTTC. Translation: CATHRGYGYTF.

CDR3 coding DNA: TGCGCCAGCAGCTCTCTAGCGGGAGGGCCTTTGAGCACAGATACGCAGTATTTT. This translates into CASSSLAGGPLSTDTQYF. The chain links TRBV5-1 to TRBJ2-3; TRBD2 agrees at 12 bases. The CDR3 extends over 18 amino acids. Germline CDR1 reads SGHRS; CDR2 reads YFSETQ. The J segment lost 0 bases and the V segment lost 3 bases, leaving 8 bases of the junction unmatched.

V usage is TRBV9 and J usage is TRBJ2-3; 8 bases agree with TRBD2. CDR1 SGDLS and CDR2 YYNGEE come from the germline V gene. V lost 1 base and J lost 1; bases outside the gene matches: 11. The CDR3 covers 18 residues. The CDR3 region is CASSVSSGSRGGTDTQYF. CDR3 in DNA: TGTGCCAGCAGCGTATCCAGCGGGAGCCGCGGGGGCACAGATACGCAGTATTTT. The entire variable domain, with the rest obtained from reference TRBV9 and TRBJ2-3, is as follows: DSGVTQTPKHLITATGQRVTLRCSPRSGDLSVYWYQQSLDQGLQFLIQYYNGEERAKGNILERFSAQQFPDLHSELNLSSLELGDSALYFCASSVSSGSRGGTDTQYFGPGTRLTVL.

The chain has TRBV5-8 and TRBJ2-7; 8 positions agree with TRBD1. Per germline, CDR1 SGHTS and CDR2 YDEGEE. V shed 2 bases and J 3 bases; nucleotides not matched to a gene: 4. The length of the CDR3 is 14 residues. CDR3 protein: CASSFRTGNYEQYF. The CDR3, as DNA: TGTGCCAGCAGCTTCCGGACAGGGAACTACGAGCAGTACTTC.

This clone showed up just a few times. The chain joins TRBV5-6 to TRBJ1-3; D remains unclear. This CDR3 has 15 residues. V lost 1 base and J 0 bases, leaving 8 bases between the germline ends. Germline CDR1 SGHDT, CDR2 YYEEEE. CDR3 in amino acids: CASSLYAFSGNTIYF. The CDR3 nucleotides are TGTGCCAGCAGCTTGTACGCATTCTCTGGAAACACCATATATTTT.

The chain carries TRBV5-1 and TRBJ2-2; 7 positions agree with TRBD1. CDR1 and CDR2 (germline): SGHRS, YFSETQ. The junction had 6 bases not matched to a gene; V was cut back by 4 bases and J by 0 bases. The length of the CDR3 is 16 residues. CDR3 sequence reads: CASSPTGTANTGELFF. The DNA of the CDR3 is TGCGCCAGCAGCCCTACCGGGACAGCGAACACCGGGGAGCTGTTTTTT.

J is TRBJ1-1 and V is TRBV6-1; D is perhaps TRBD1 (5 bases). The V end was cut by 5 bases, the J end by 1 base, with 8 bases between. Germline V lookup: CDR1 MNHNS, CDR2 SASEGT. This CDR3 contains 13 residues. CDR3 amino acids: CASSTQGNTEAFF. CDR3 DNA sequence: TGTGCCAGCAGTACCCAGGGGAACACTGAAGCTTTCTTT.

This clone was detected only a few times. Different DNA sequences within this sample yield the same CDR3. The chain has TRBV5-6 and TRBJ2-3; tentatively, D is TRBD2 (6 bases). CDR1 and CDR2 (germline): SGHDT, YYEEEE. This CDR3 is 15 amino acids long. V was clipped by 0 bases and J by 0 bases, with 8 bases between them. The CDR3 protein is CASSLGAGSTDTQYF. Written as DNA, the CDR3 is TGTGCCAGCAGCTTGGGGGCGGGAAGCACAGATACGCAGTATTTT.

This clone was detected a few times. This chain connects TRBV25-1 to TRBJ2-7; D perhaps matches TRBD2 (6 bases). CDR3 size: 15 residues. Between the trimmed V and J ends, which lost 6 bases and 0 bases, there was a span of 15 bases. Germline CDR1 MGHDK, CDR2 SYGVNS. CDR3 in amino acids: CASSALGGISYEQYF. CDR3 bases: TGTGCCAGCAGCGCTCTGGGGGGTATCTCCTACGAGCAGTACTTC.

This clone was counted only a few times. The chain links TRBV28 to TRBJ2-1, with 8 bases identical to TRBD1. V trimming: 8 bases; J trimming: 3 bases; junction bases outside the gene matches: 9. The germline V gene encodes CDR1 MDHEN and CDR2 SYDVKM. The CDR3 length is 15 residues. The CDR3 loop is CASHSQGAGYNEQFF. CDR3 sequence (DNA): TGTGCCAGCCATTCCCAGGGGGCGGGCTACAATGAGCAGTTCTTC.

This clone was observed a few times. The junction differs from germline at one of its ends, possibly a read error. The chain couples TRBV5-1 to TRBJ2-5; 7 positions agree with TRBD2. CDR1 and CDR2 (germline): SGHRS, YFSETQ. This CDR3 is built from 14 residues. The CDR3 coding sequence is TGCGCCAGCAGCGGGGGGACTAATCAAGAGATCCAGTACTTC. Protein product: CASSGGTNQEIQYF.

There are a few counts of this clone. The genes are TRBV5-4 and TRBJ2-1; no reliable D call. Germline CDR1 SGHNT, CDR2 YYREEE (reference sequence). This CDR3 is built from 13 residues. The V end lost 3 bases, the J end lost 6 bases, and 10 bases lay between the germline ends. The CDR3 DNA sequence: TGTGCCAGCAGCTACGCGGAACTCAATGAGCAGTTCTTC. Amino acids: CASSYAELNEQFF.

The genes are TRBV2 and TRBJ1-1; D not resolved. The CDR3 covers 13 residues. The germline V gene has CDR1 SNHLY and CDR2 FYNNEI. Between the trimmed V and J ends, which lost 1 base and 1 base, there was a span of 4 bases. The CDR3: CASSEEENTEAFF. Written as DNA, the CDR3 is TGTGCCAGCAGTGAAGAGGAGAACACTGAAGCTTTCTTT.

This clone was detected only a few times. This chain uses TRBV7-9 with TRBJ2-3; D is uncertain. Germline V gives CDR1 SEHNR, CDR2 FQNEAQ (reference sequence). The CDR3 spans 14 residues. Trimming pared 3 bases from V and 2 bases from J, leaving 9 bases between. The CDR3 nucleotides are TGTGCCAGCAGCTTGTGGGCGGACACAGATACGCAGTATTTT. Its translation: CASSLWADTDTQYF.